Listed below are T cell receptor beta chains from one sample, sequenced in a study of chemoradiotherapy in HPV16-positive cancers. The method was immunoSEQ multiplex PCR; TCRdb's version includes in-frame clones alone and lacks a portion of them. The sample has about 13,000 clones, approximately 85% seen once. Material: blood, obtained from a patient who underwent chemoradiotherapy. Receptors were obtained from a human donor with HPV-associated anogenital cancer. CDR3s include the opening cysteine and the closing phenylalanine or tryptophan. D genes are given only for firm matches. Expanded clones are given a class, and other clones once, few, many or no size at all.

.	.	TRBJ1-6	TRBV18	CASSPEGGGSPLHF	TGTGCCAGCTCACCGGAAGGTGGGGGCTCACCCCTCCACTTT
.	.	TRBJ1-1	TRBV19	CASSVGTEAFF	TGTGCCAGTAGTGTGGGGACTGAAGCTTTCTTT
few	.	TRBJ2-5	TRBV6-6	CASREGVGQETQYF	TGTGCCAGCAGGGAGGGCGTGGGCCAAGAGACCCAGTACTTC
.	TRBD1	TRBJ2-3	TRBV5-6	CASSFLQGFRSSDTQYF	TGTGCCAGCAGCTTTCTACAGGGGTTTAGGAGTTCAGATACGCAGTATTTT
few	TRBD1	TRBJ2-5	TRBV19	CASGDRVQETQYF	TGTGCCAGTGGGGACAGGGTACAAGAGACCCAGTACTTC
.	TRBD1	TRBJ1-1	TRBV6-4	CASSPGTANTEAFF	TGTGCCAGCAGCCCCGGGACAGCGAACACTGAAGCTTTCTTT
.	.	TRBJ1-5	TRBV29-1	CSVALTMKGGQPQHF	TGCAGCGTTGCCCTCACTATGAAGGGAGGTCAGCCCCAGCATTTT
.	.	TRBJ2-2	TRBV4-2	CASSQDLRGDRGAGELFF	TGTGCCAGCAGCCAAGATCTTCGCGGGGACCGGGGTGCCGGGGAGCTGTTTTTT
.	.	TRBJ2-4	TRBV6-1	CASSPGLAKNIQYF	TGTGCCAGCAGTCCGGGACTAGCCAAAAACATTCAGTACTTC
.	.	TRBJ1-5	TRBV7-2	CASSRRDQPQHF	TGTGCCAGCAGTAGACGGGATCAGCCCCAGCATTTT
.	.	TRBJ2-1	TRBV7-2	CASSLEVGKKYNEQFF	TGTGCCAGCAGCTTAGAGGTAGGGAAGAAGTACAATGAGCAGTTCTTC
.	.	TRBJ1-1	TRBV7-3	CASGPNSDPNTEAFF	TGTGCCAGCGGACCGAACTCCGATCCGAACACTGAAGCTTTCTTT
.	TRBD1	TRBJ1-1	TRBV11-2	CASSLSAGTGTEAFF	TGTGCCAGCAGCTTATCCGCGGGGACAGGCACTGAAGCTTTCTTT
.	.	TRBJ2-5	TRBV7-8	CASVGETQYF	TGTGCCTCGGTCGGGGAGACCCAGTACTTC
.	.	TRBJ2-5	TRBV27	CASSLFWTLAGETQYF	TGTGCCAGCAGTTTATTCTGGACATTGGCTGGAGAGACCCAGTACTTC
.	.	TRBJ2-7	TRBV30	CAWNRQVAYEQYF	TGTGCCTGGAACCGTCAGGTCGCCTACGAGCAGTACTTC
.	TRBD2	TRBJ2-2	TRBV7-8	CASSKQTSGGQLTGELFF	TGTGCCAGCAGCAAGCAAACTAGCGGGGGCCAACTCACCGGGGAGCTGTTTTTT
.	TRBD2	TRBJ2-1	TRBV23-1	CASSQKSGGPFNEQFF	TGCGCCAGCAGTCAAAAAAGCGGGGGGCCCTTTAATGAGCAGTTCTTC
.	TRBD2	TRBJ2-5	TRBV5-1	CASSLAGRGGTETQYF	TGCGCCAGCAGCTTGGCGGGGCGGGGGGGCACAGAGACCCAGTACTTC
.	.	TRBJ1-2	TRBV9	CASSVDPNYGYTF	TGTGCCAGCAGCGTAGATCCTAACTATGGCTACACCTTC
once	.	TRBJ2-1	TRBV2	CASTPRHVEKQFF	TGTGCCAGCACCCCACGGCACGTAGAAAAACAGTTCTTC
.	TRBD2	TRBJ2-1	TRBV30	CAWRVASGGVAEQFF	TGTGCCTGGAGGGTAGCTAGCGGGGGGGTTGCTGAGCAGTTCTTC
.	.	TRBJ1-2	TRBV19	CASSMQTANYGYTF	TGTGCCAGTAGTATGCAGACAGCTAACTATGGCTACACCTTC
.	.	TRBJ1-4	TRBV6-1	CASSVRVEKLFF	TGTGCCAGCAGTGTCAGGGTTGAAAAACTGTTTTTT
.	TRBD1	TRBJ1-2	TRBV5-1	CASSLGQGIEYGHTF	TGCGCCAGCAGCTTGGGACAGGGAATCGAATATGGCCACACCTTC
.	TRBD1	TRBJ2-3	TRBV6-5	CASRTGDTDTQYF	TGTGCCAGCCGGACAGGGGACACAGATACGCAGTATTTT
.	.	TRBJ2-1	TRBV6-4	CASSESPGMNNEQFF	TGTGCCAGCAGTGAGAGCCCGGGGATGAACAATGAGCAGTTCTTC
.	TRBD2	TRBJ2-5	TRBV7-6	CASSSDTSGGETQYF	TGTGCCAGCAGCTCGGATACTAGCGGGGGAGAGACCCAGTACTTC
once	.	TRBJ1-5	TRBV7-9	CASSPGPLSNQPQHF	TGTGCCAGCAGCCCTGGACCTCTCAGCAATCAGCCCCAGCATTTT
.	TRBD1	TRBJ2-3	TRBV11-2	CASSLGENRGTDTQYF	TGTGCCAGCAGCTTAGGGGAGAACAGGGGAACAGATACGCAGTATTTT
.	.	TRBJ2-3	TRBV6-1	CASSEMRVSTDTQYF	TGTGCCAGCAGTGAAATGAGGGTTAGCACAGATACGCAGTATTTT
.	.	TRBJ2-3	TRBV11-2	CASNLGITDTQYF	TGTGCCAGCAACTTAGGAATCACAGATACGCAGTATTTT
.	.	TRBJ1-2	TRBV30	CAWSVNQNYGYTF	TGTGCCTGGAGTGTAAACCAGAACTATGGCTACACCTTC
.	TRBD1	TRBJ2-5	TRBV6-1	CASRDRVGETQYF	TGTGCCAGCCGGGACAGGGTTGGTGAGACCCAGTACTTC
.	TRBD1	TRBJ1-1	TRBV7-3	CASSYDRGATEAFF	TGTGCCAGCAGCTACGACAGGGGGGCCACTGAAGCTTTCTTT
.	TRBD1	TRBJ1-5	TRBV6-5	CASSLGTGTNQPQHF	TGTGCCAGCAGTTTAGGGACAGGGACCAATCAGCCCCAGCATTTT
.	TRBD1	TRBJ1-1	TRBV5-1	CASSPRTGALNTEAFF	TGCGCCAGCAGCCCGCGGACAGGGGCCTTGAACACTGAAGCTTTCTTT
.	.	TRBJ1-4	TRBV15	CATSREQGNAEKLFF	TGTGCCACCAGCAGAGAACAGGGAAATGCAGAAAAACTGTTTTTT
.	TRBD1	TRBJ1-1	TRBV25-1	CASSEGRGLGNTEAFF	TGTGCCAGCAGTGAAGGGAGGGGGCTTGGTAACACTGAAGCTTTCTTT
once	TRBD2	TRBJ2-3	TRBV7-3	CASSPSGQSTDTQYF	TGTGCCAGCAGCCCTAGCGGGCAAAGCACAGATACGCAGTATTTT
.	TRBD1	TRBJ1-2	TRBV19	CASSVDRKDYGYTF	TGTGCCAGTAGTGTGGACAGGAAGGATTATGGCTACACCTTC
.	.	TRBJ2-2	TRBV21-1	CASCRARDRIKNTGELFF	TGTGCCAGCTGCCGAGCCCGGGACAGAATTAAGAACACCGGGGAGCTGTTTTTT
few	.	TRBJ2-1	TRBV5-4	CASSRPLGLHAIGEQFF	TGTGCCAGCAGCCGGCCCCTGGGACTGCACGCGATTGGAGAGCAGTTCTTC
.	TRBD1	TRBJ2-3	TRBV19	CASSRRVKTGGATDTQYF	TGTGCCAGTAGTAGGAGGGTGAAGACAGGGGGGGCTACAGATACGCAGTATTTT
.	.	TRBJ2-5	TRBV6-5	CASSYGAQAETQYF	TGTGCCAGCAGTTACGGGGCCCAGGCGGAGACCCAGTACTTC
.	.	TRBJ2-1	TRBV7-9	CASSLGVTYNEQFF	TGTGCCAGCAGCTTAGGGGTAACCTACAATGAGCAGTTCTTC
.	.	TRBJ2-1	TRBV5-1	CASSLEQPYGDEQFF	TGCGCCAGCAGCTTGGAACAGCCTTATGGAGATGAGCAGTTCTTC
.	TRBD1	TRBJ1-1	TRBV5-1	CASSSRTGMMGNTEAFF	TGCGCCAGCAGCTCGAGGACAGGGATGATGGGGAACACTGAAGCTTTCTTT
.	.	TRBJ2-2	TRBV30	CAWSQGYDIGSNTGELFF	TGTGCCTGGAGTCAAGGGTATGATATAGGTTCCAACACCGGGGAGCTGTTTTTT
.	TRBD1	TRBJ1-5	TRBV4-1	CASSQDRGVRNQPQHF	TGCGCCAGCAGCCAAGACAGGGGGGTTAGAAATCAGCCCCAGCATTTT
few	.	TRBJ1-1	TRBV29-1	CSVESNTEAFF	TGCAGCGTTGAATCGAACACTGAAGCTTTCTTT
.	.	TRBJ1-1	TRBV29-1	CSATPGGILGAEAFF	TGCAGCGCCACGCCCGGGGGAATCCTGGGGGCTGAAGCTTTCTTT
.	.	TRBJ1-5	TRBV2	CASSPDGGSNQPQHF	TGTGCCAGCAGCCCCGATGGGGGTAGCAATCAGCCCCAGCATTTT
.	.	TRBJ2-7	TRBV10-3	CAISESMSSYEQYF	TGTGCCATCAGTGAGTCGATGAGCTCCTACGAGCAGTACTTC